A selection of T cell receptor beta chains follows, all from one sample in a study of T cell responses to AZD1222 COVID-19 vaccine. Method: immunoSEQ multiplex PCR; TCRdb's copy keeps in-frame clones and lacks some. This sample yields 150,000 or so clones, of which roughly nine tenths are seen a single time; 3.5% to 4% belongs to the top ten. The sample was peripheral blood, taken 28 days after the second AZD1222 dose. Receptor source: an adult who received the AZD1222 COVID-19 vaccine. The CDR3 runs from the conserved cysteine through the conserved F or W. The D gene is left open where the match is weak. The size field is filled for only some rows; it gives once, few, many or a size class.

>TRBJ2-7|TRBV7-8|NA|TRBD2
TGTGCCAGCAGCTTAACTAGCGGGACTTACGAGCAGTACTTC
CASSLTSGTYEQYF
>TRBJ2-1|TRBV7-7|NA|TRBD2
TGTGCTAGCAGCTTAGAGGCTAGCGGGAGAGGGAATGAGCAGTTCTTC
CASSLEASGRGNEQFF
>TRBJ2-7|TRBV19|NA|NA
TGTGCCAGTAGTATATTAGGAGGGAGTTCCTTCGAGCAGTACTTC
CASSILGGSSFEQYF
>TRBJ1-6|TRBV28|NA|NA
TGTGCCAGCAGTTTAAGCTCCTATAATTCACCCCTCCACTTT
CASSLSSYNSPLHF
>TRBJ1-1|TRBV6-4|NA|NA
TGTGCCAGCAGTGCGAGTACAGTGAACACTGAAGCTTTCTTT
CASSASTVNTEAFF
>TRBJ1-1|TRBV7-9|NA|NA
TGTGCCAGCAGCTTACCGGACAGCCCCCCTGAAGCTTTCTTT
CASSLPDSPPEAFF
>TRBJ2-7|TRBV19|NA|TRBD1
TGTGCCAGTAGTGCGCACAGGGGGCGCATAGACGAGCAGTACTTC
CASSAHRGRIDEQYF
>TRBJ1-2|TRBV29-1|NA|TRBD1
TGCAGCGTCCTGGACAGGAACTATGGCTACACCTTC
CSVLDRNYGYTF
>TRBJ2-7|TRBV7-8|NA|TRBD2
TGTGCCAGCAGCTTACTAGCGGGGAGCTCCTACGAGCAGTACTTC
CASSLLAGSSYEQYF
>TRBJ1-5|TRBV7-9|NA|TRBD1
TGTGCCAGCAGCCCAGGGGGTCAGCCCCAGCATTTT
CASSPGGQPQHF
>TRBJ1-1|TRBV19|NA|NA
TGTGCCAGTAGTGTGGGGGGCGAAATGAACACTGAAGCTTTCTTT
CASSVGGEMNTEAFF
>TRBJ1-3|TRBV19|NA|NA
TGTGCCAGTAGTATAGATTCAGGAGGGGTAGCCTCTGGAAACACCATATATTTT
CASSIDSGGVASGNTIYF
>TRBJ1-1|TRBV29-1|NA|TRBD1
TGCAGCGTTGAAGATAGGGACACCCCGACAGGGGAAGCTTTCTTT
CSVEDRDTPTGEAFF
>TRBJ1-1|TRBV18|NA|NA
TGTGCCAGCTCACCACCGAACAGCATGAACACTGAAGCTTTCTTT
CASSPPNSMNTEAFF
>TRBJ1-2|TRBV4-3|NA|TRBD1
TGCGCCAGCAGCCAAGTGTCGACAGGGTATGGCTACACCTTC
CASSQVSTGYGYTF
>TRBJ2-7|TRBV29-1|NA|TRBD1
TGCAGCGTAAGGACAGGGAGAGCCTACGAGCAGTACTTC
CSVRTGRAYEQYF
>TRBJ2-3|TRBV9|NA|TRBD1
TGTGCCAGCAGCGTAGATGGGACAGGGACAGATACGCAGTATTTT
CASSVDGTGTDTQYF
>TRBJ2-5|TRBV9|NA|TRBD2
TGTGCCAGCAGCGTTCGCGGGGGGGCGATGGGGGAGACCCAGTACTTC
CASSVRGGAMGETQYF
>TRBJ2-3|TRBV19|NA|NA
TGTGCCAGTAGGGACTTAACTAGCACAGATACGCAGTATTTT
CASRDLTSTDTQYF
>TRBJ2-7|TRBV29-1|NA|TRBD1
TGCAGCGTTCCGTCCCCGGGACAGGGGACAACCTACGAGCAGTACTTC
CSVPSPGQGTTYEQYF
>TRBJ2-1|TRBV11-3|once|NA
TGTGCCAGCAGCTTCGGAGAACTCGCCTCCAATGAGCAGTTCTTC
CASSFGELASNEQFF
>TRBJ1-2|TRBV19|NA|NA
TGTGCCAGTAGTATGAGGACGGATTATGGCTACACCTTC
CASSMRTDYGYTF
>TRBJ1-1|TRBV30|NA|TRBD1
TGTGCCTTAATCGGACAGGAACACACTGAAGCTTTCTTT
CALIGQEHTEAFF
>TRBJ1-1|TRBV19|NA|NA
TGTGCCAGTAGTATCGAGAACACTGAAGCTTTCTTT
CASSIENTEAFF
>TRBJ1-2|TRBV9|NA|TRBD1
TGTGCCAGCAGCGCCGACGGGACAGGTGGGAGTGGCTACACCTTC
CASSADGTGGSGYTF
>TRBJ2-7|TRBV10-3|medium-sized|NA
TGTGCCATCAGTGAGTGGCAGATCCCTACCTACGAGCAGTACTTC
CAISEWQIPTYEQYF
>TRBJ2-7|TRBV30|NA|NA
TGTGCCTGGGGGGGACTCTACGAGCAGTACTTC
CAWGGLYEQYF
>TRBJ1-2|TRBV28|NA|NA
TGTGCCAGCATTCCTGGAGGGTCCTATCATGGCTACACCTTC
CASIPGGSYHGYTF
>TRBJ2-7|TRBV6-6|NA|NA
TGTGCCAGCAGTTACCCCAGCGACGCGACGTCCTACGAGCAGTACTTC
CASSYPSDATSYEQYF
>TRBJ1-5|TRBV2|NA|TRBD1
TGTGCCAGCAGTCCACGGGGGACAGGGCATCAGCCCCAGCATTTT
CASSPRGTGHQPQHF
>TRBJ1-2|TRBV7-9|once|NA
TGTGCCAGCAGCTCTGGGGGCAGGGCGCACTATGGCTACACCTTC
CASSSGGRAHYGYTF